These T cell receptor beta chains were read from a single sample in a study of blood T cell repertoires in COVID-19. The assay was immunoSEQ multiplex PCR, and TCRdb's table has in-frame clones only and misses some. The sample has roughly 82,000 clones, 82% seen once. The material sequenced was peripheral blood. Receptor source: a man aged 55 to 70 with acute or convalescent COVID-19. Both conserved end residues are part of each CDR3. Fields, in order: J gene, CDR3 length, V gene, CDR3 protein.

>TRBJ2-2|14|TRBV9
CASSIAGYTGELFF
>TRBJ1-5|14|TRBV18
CASSPVQGNQPQHF
>TRBJ2-3|14|TRBV5-1
CASSLGLGTDTQYF
>TRBJ2-3|14|TRBV5-1
CASSAYREADTQYF
>TRBJ2-1|11|TRBV30
CAWSYGNEQFF
>TRBJ1-5|15|TRBV6-5
CASSTRTGGNQPQHF
>TRBJ2-3|13|TRBV18
CASSPPSADTQYF
>TRBJ1-5|18|TRBV4-1
CASSQVSDTGDSNQPQHF
>TRBJ2-3|13|TRBV12-3/TRBV12-4
CASSLGTTDTQYF
>TRBJ2-7|15|TRBV6-2/TRBV6-3
CASSRLPSGSYEQYF
>TRBJ2-5|14|TRBV5-4
CASSFGQKEETQYF